The 23 T cell receptor beta chains reported below all come from one sample, sequenced in a study of OX40 agonist ivuxolimab in advanced cancers. The protocol was immunoSEQ multiplex PCR, while the TCRdb copy is restricted to in-frame clones and leaves out a portion. The repertoire holds tens of thousands of clones, around 86% seen once, with approximately 13% in the top ten. The specimen was CD4+ or CD8+ T cells sorted from blood, collected in a trial of the OX40 agonist ivuxolimab. The receptors come from an adult with an advanced solid tumor such as melanoma, head and neck, liver or kidney cancer.

As for this clone: No conserved phenylalanine or tryptophan is present at the end of the CDR3, so a read error is the likely explanation. The chain couples TRBV9 to TRBJ1-6, with D perhaps TRBD1 (5 bases). The germline CDR1 and CDR2 sequences are SGDLS and YYNGEE. The CDR3 spans 14 residues. V was trimmed by 9 bases and J by 2 bases, leaving 12 bases between them. The CDR3 reads CATREDTYNSPLHL. The DNA of the CDR3 is TGTGCCACCCGCGAGGACACCTATAATTCACCCCTCCACCTT.

V gene TRBV28 combines with J gene TRBJ1-4; D perhaps matches TRBD1 (6 bases). V gave up 3 bases and J gave up 0 bases, with 11 bases separating them. The CDR3 length is 16 residues. Germline V gene sequence: CDR1 MDHEN, CDR2 SYDVKM. The DNA for the CDR3 is TGTGCCAGCAGTTTGTTATGGACAGCAACTAATGAAAAACTGTTTTTT. Translation gives CASSLLWTATNEKLFF.

The chain has TRBV9 and TRBJ1-3; D not certain. The V end lost 3 bases, the J end lost 4 bases, and 5 bases lay between the germline ends. The CDR3 is 12 amino acids. Germline loops: CDR1 SGDLS, CDR2 YYNGEE. The CDR3 sequence is CASSALGNTIYF. The CDR3 DNA reads TGTGCCAGCAGCGCCCTCGGAAACACCATATATTTT.

This chain uses TRBV27 with TRBJ2-1, with 8 bases matching TRBD2. Germline lookup yields CDR1 MNHEY and CDR2 SMNVEV (reference sequence). This CDR3 is built from 14 residues. The J segment lost 6 bases and the V segment lost 2 bases, leaving 3 bases of the junction unmatched. CDR3 residues: CASSLGAGVNEQFF. The DNA of the CDR3 is TGTGCCAGCAGTTTAGGAGCGGGGGTCAATGAGCAGTTCTTC.

CDR3: CASCRTYGEKLFF. The CDR3 nucleotides read TGTGCCAGTTGCAGGACCTACGGAGAAAAACTGTTTTTT. The rearrangement joins TRBV27 to TRBJ1-4; D ambiguous. Germline V gene lookup returns CDR1 MNHEY and CDR2 SMNVEV (reference sequence). There are 13 residues in the CDR3. The V end was cut by 9 bases, the J end by 8 bases, with 16 bases between.

The genes are TRBV4-2 and TRBJ2-3; 9 bases align to TRBD1. The V gene's germline CDR1 is LGHNA and CDR2 YNFKEQ. J was trimmed by 2 bases and V by 2 bases; bases with no gene match: 11. This CDR3 spans 18 amino acids. For the CDR3, the DNA is TGTGCCAGCAGCCAACAAGGAGGGACAGGGACCATCACAGATACGCAGTATTTT. Amino acids: CASSQQGGTGTITDTQYF.

This clone appeared once. V usage is TRBV7-9 and J usage is TRBJ1-5; D is undetermined. Per germline, CDR1 SEHNR and CDR2 FQNEAQ (reference sequence). Trimming cost V 2 bases and J 0 bases, with 5 bases left between them. The length of the CDR3 is 14 residues. In DNA, the CDR3 is TGTGCCAGCAGCTTAATGGATAGCAATCAGCCCCAGCATTTT. This encodes CASSLMDSNQPQHF.

The V call is TRBV7-6, the J call TRBJ2-7, with TRBD1 identical over 9 bases. The CDR3 consists of 17 residues. From germline, CDR1 is SGHVS and CDR2 FNYEAQ. The V and J ends lost 5 bases and 0 bases, in that order; junction bases with no gene match: 11. The CDR3 sequence is CASSPPKGQGSSYEQYF. In DNA, the CDR3 is TGTGCCAGCAGCCCCCCGAAAGGACAGGGGAGCTCCTACGAGCAGTACTTC.

The V gene is TRBV13, the J gene TRBJ1-1; 8 nucleotides agree with TRBD1. CDR1 and CDR2 from the germline V gene are PRHDT and FYEKMQ (reference sequence). The CDR3 sequence is 15 residues long. Losses at the gene ends were 5 bases for V and 1 base for J; bases not matched to a gene: 6. The CDR3 sequence is CASSPRQGWNTEAFF. The CDR3 bases are TGTGCCAGCAGCCCTCGACAGGGGTGGAACACTGAAGCTTTCTTT.

V usage is TRBV6-5 and J usage is TRBJ2-2; no definite D call. The CDR3 is 11 amino acids. Between the trimmed V and J ends, which lost 2 bases and 10 bases, there was a span of 5 bases. Germline-derived CDR1 and CDR2 are MNHEY and SVGAGI. CDR3: CASSYLEELFF. The CDR3 DNA reads TGTGCCAGCAGTTACCTGGAGGAGCTGTTTTTT.

The chain recombines TRBV5-1 with TRBJ2-3; 9 bases match TRBD2. This CDR3 spans 16 amino acids. Germline-derived CDR1 and CDR2 are SGHRS and YFSETQ. Trimming took 4 bases from V and 2 from J; bases not matched to a gene: 8. The CDR3 loop reads CASSPGSSGATDTQYF. The CDR3 DNA is TGCGCCAGCAGCCCTGGATCTAGCGGGGCCACAGATACGCAGTATTTT.

The CDR3 coding sequence is TGTGCCAGCAGCTTGACGTACGAGCAGTACTTC. Its translation: CASSLTYEQYF. This sequence joins TRBV5-6 and TRBJ2-7; D is undetermined. The V end was cut by 1 base, the J end by 4 bases, with 3 bases between. Looked up from germline, CDR1 is SGHDT and CDR2 is YYEEEE. The CDR3 has 11 amino acids.

The rearrangement joins TRBV11-3 to TRBJ2-1; 7 nucleotides agree with TRBD1. Germline V gives CDR1 SGHNT, CDR2 YENEEA. J was trimmed by 8 bases and V by 3 bases; bases with no gene match: 7. The CDR3 totals 14 residues. CDR3 sequence: CASSFGDRVHEQFF. The CDR3 bases are TGTGCCAGCAGCTTCGGAGACAGGGTTCATGAGCAGTTCTTC.

The V gene is TRBV13, the J gene TRBJ1-4, with 11 nucleotides matching TRBD1. V gave up 5 bases and J gave up 10 bases; unmatched junction bases: 6. Germline CDR1 reads PRHDT; CDR2 reads FYEKMQ (reference sequence). The CDR3 covers 14 residues. The CDR3, as DNA: TGTGCCAGCAGCCCCGGGACAGGGGGGAGAAAACTGTTTTTT. Its translation is CASSPGTGGRKLFF.

The count of this clone is one. The chain joins TRBV4-2 to TRBJ2-7; 10 bases fit TRBD1. V shed 0 bases, J shed 2 bases, and the junction held 10 bases outside the gene matches. The germline V gene encodes CDR1 LGHNA and CDR2 YNFKEQ. CDR3 length: 18 residues. CDR3 DNA: TGTGCCAGCAGCCAAGAGTACTACGCCGGGACAGGGGCCTACGAGCAGTACTTC. Its protein product is CASSQEYYAGTGAYEQYF.

This clone was observed a few times. This chain connects TRBV12-5 to TRBJ1-1; possible D gene TRBD1, 5 bases. The V gene lost 3 bases and the J gene lost 10 bases, with 12 bases spanning the gap. The CDR3 runs 12 residues. Germline assignment: CDR1 LGHNT and CDR2 FRNRAP. DNA of the CDR3: TGTGCTAGTGGTTTAGAAGGGACGAGAGCTTTCTTT. Translation gives CASGLEGTRAFF.

This sequence joins TRBV6-1 and TRBJ1-1; TRBD1 might be the D (6 bases). The CDR3 length is 12 residues. CDR1 and CDR2 from the germline V gene are MNHNS and SASEGT. V was trimmed by 5 bases and J by 4 bases, leaving 8 bases between them. CDR3 residues: CASSTGFTEAFF. The CDR3 region has the DNA TGTGCCAGCAGTACAGGGTTCACTGAAGCTTTCTTT.

The rearrangement joins TRBV4-3 to TRBJ2-3; 7 bases line up with TRBD2. V dropped 2 bases and J dropped 2; count of bases not matched to a gene: 1. Germline assignment: CDR1 LGHNA and CDR2 YSLEER. This CDR3 has 14 amino acids. As DNA, the CDR3 is TGCGCCAGCAGCCAAAGCGGGGCCACAGATACGCAGTATTTT. It encodes CASSQSGATDTQYF.

The chain uses TRBV6-5 and TRBJ2-1, with D maybe TRBD1 (6 bases). The CDR3 contains 16 residues. V lost 4 bases and J lost 3, with 16 bases in between. Per the germline V gene, CDR1 is MNHEY and CDR2 is SVGAGI. The CDR3 sequence: CASSSPTRQDYNEQFF. CDR3 nucleotides: TGTGCCAGCAGTTCCCCGACCCGACAGGACTACAATGAGCAGTTCTTC.

As to this clone: The CDR3 does not end in the conserved phenylalanine or tryptophan, so this is likely a read error. The chain uses TRBV5-6 and TRBJ1-6; D unclear. Germline CDR1 is SGHDT and CDR2 is YYEEEE. The V end lost 2 bases, the J end lost 2 bases, and 8 bases lay between the germline ends. This CDR3 has 15 residues. The CDR3 loop reads CASSFWGAYNSPLHL. CDR3 DNA: TGTGCCAGCAGCTTCTGGGGTGCCTATAATTCACCCCTCCACCTT.

This chain joins TRBV27 and TRBJ2-4; 9 positions match TRBD1. There are 15 residues in the CDR3. V was clipped by 4 bases and J by 6 bases; unmatched bases: 7. Germline assignment: CDR1 MNHEY and CDR2 SMNVEV (reference sequence). The CDR3 loop reads CASSSTGGIGNIQYF. The DNA of the CDR3 is TGTGCCAGCAGTTCGACAGGGGGTATCGGAAACATTCAGTACTTC.

The chain combines TRBV9 with TRBJ2-2, with a tentative D call TRBD2 (5 bases). V was clipped by 6 bases and J by 8 bases, with 20 bases between them. The CDR3 is made up of 15 amino acids. Looked up from germline, CDR1 is SGDLS and CDR2 is YYNGEE. The CDR3 sequence is CASTRLIGEGGELFF. Here the CDR3 DNA reads TGTGCCAGCACCCGCCTAATAGGCGAGGGTGGGGAGCTGTTTTTT.

V gene TRBV11-2 combines with J gene TRBJ2-1; no firm D call. Germline CDR1 is SGHAT and CDR2 is FQNNGV. The CDR3 runs 13 residues. The V and J ends lost 8 bases and 3 bases respectively, with 11 bases between them. CDR3 in amino acids: CASSGPLYNEQFF. The CDR3 coding sequence is TGTGCCAGCTCCGGGCCCCTCTACAATGAGCAGTTCTTC. Looking up the rest from reference TRBV11-2 and TRBJ2-1 gives the full variable domain: EAGVAQSPRYKIIEKRQSVAFWCNPISGHATLYWYQQILGQGPKLLIQFQNNGVVDDSQLPKDRFSAERLKGVDSTLKIQPAKLEDSAVYLCASSGPLYNEQFFGPGTRLTVL.